Presented here are 29 T cell receptor beta chains from one specimen sequenced in a study of cytomegalovirus exposure and HLA in healthy donors. The PCR had 60 Vbeta and 13 Jbeta primers. Generated by immunoSEQ multiplex PCR, the TCRdb table keeps only in-frame clones and is missing some. This repertoire comprises 150,000 to 200,000 clones; its ten largest clones make up roughly 0.74%. The sample comprised PBMCs. All receptors derive from a boy between 10 and 17 years old in good health and CMV-seronegative.

The chain carries TRBV27 and TRBJ2-1; TRBD2 agrees at 7 bases. With 4 bases clipped from V and 0 bases from J, the junction kept 12 bases outside the gene matches. This CDR3 has 18 amino acids. CDR1 and CDR2 from the germline V gene are MNHEY and SMNVEV (reference sequence). This CDR3 reads CASSWGGLPGSSYNEQFF. In DNA, the CDR3 is TGTGCCAGCAGTTGGGGGGGACTTCCCGGGAGCTCCTACAATGAGCAGTTCTTC.

The chain is built from TRBV7-9 and TRBJ1-1; D possibly corresponds to TRBD1 (5 bases). Trimming removed 4 bases at V and 12 bases at J, with 18 bases between. Germline lookup yields CDR1 SEHNR and CDR2 FQNEAQ (reference sequence). The CDR3 sequence is 13 residues long. In DNA form, the CDR3 reads TGTGCCAGCAGCTGGGACTCAGGAGGGTTAACTTTCTTT. This gives the protein CASSWDSGGLTFF.

The V call is TRBV5-4, the J call TRBJ1-4, with D unresolved. Germline assignment: CDR1 SGHNT and CDR2 YYREEE (reference sequence). The CDR3 extends over 15 amino acids. V lost 0 bases, J lost 8 bases, and 14 bases lay in between. CDR3 sequence reads: CASSLAGEGGEKLFF. The CDR3, as DNA: TGTGCCAGCAGCTTGGCCGGGGAGGGTGGGGAAAAACTGTTTTTT.

This rearrangement joins TRBV5-1 to TRBJ1-2; D unclear. CDR3 length: 14 amino acids. V was cut by 2 bases and J by 6 bases, with 14 bases left in between. The germline CDR1 and CDR2 sequences are SGHRS and YFSETQ. This chain's CDR3 is CASSFRGYLDGYTF. Written as DNA, the CDR3 is TGCGCCAGCAGCTTTCGAGGGTATCTAGATGGCTACACCTTC.

The J gene is TRBJ2-1, the V gene TRBV6-5, with D perhaps matching TRBD1 (5 bases). The CDR3 runs to 13 residues. The germline gives CDR1 MNHEY, CDR2 SVGAGI. The V and J ends lost 5 bases and 4 bases respectively, with 9 bases between them. CDR3 nucleotides: TGTGCCAGCAGTCCTCCAGGGTACAATGAGCAGTTCTTC. Its protein is CASSPPGYNEQFF.

V and J are TRBV4-3 and TRBJ2-7; maybe TRBD2 (6 bases). The germline V gene has CDR1 LGHNA and CDR2 YSLEER. Trimming stripped 1 base from V and 3 bases from J, with 10 bases between. The CDR3 consists of 14 residues. The CDR3 nucleotides read TGCGCCAGCAGCCAAGGGGCGGGGTACTACGAGCAGTACTTC. It specifies CASSQGAGYYEQYF.

This chain joins TRBV7-6 and TRBJ1-4; no reliable D call. The CDR3 covers 13 residues. Germline assignment: CDR1 SGHVS and CDR2 FNYEAQ. Trimming removed 4 bases from V and 5 bases from J, with 8 bases in between. The CDR3 loop is CASSSRINEKLFF. CDR3 DNA sequence: TGTGCCAGCAGCTCCAGGATAAATGAAAAACTGTTTTTT.

The V and J genes are TRBV6-5 and TRBJ1-1; D is possibly TRBD1 (5 bases). Trimming removed 6 bases at V and 8 bases at J, with 16 bases between. Germline lookup yields CDR1 MNHEY and CDR2 SVGAGI. The CDR3 has 13 amino acids. DNA of the CDR3: TGTGCCAGCAGGATAAACCTGCGGACAGAAGCTTTCTTT. Translating gives CASRINLRTEAFF.

This rearrangement joins TRBV5-6 to TRBJ2-5; 13 positions agree with TRBD2. The trim removed 0 bases at V and 5 bases at J, leaving 4 bases unmatched. CDR1 SGHDT and CDR2 YYEEEE come from the germline V gene. The CDR3 totals 16 residues. For the CDR3, the DNA is TGTGCCAGCAGCTTGGGACTAGCGGGGGGAAGGGAGACCCAGTACTTC. Protein sequence: CASSLGLAGGRETQYF.

The V gene is TRBV5-8, the J gene TRBJ1-2; 7 positions match TRBD1. The length of the CDR3 is 15 residues. Losses at the gene ends were 4 bases for V and 5 bases for J; bases not matched to a gene: 11. Germline V CDR1 and CDR2: SGHTS, YDEGEE. CDR3 residues: CASSKKLGQSYGYTF. The CDR3 coding sequence is TGTGCCAGCAGCAAGAAGCTGGGACAGAGTTATGGCTACACCTTC.

The chain links TRBV7-9 to TRBJ1-1, with D maybe TRBD1 (5 bases). The CDR3 has 16 amino acids. V lost 6 bases and J 3 bases, leaving 20 bases between the germline ends. CDR1 and CDR2 from the germline V gene are SEHNR and FQNEAQ (reference sequence). As DNA, the CDR3 is TGTGCCAGCAGGCCATTTCGGGGGGGGAGGGACACTGAAGCTTTCTTT. Encoded protein: CASRPFRGGRDTEAFF.

The CDR3 here is CASSFTSGGADTQYF. CDR3 nucleotide sequence: TGTGCCAGCAGCTTTACTAGCGGGGGGGCAGATACGCAGTATTTT. The genes are TRBV11-2 and TRBJ2-3; the match to TRBD2 covers 13 bases. The CDR3 runs 15 residues. Germline-derived CDR1 and CDR2 are SGHAT and FQNNGV. Losses at the gene ends were 3 bases for V and 4 bases for J; bases not matched to a gene: 1.

This chain connects TRBV2 to TRBJ1-4, with D possibly being TRBD1 (5 bases). The V gene lost 4 bases and the J gene lost 0 bases, with 18 bases spanning the gap. CDR1 is SNHLY and CDR2 is FYNNEI in the germline V gene. This CDR3 comprises 18 residues. CDR3 protein: CASSGVGWGLSTNEKLFF. The CDR3 nucleotides read TGTGCCAGCAGTGGGGTTGGGTGGGGCCTCTCAACTAATGAAAAACTGTTTTTT. Full variable domain (remainder filled in from reference TRBV2 and TRBJ1-4): EPEVTQTPSHQVTQMGQEVILRCVPISNHLYFYWYRQILGQKVEFLVSFYNNEISEKSEIFDDQFSVERPDGSNFTLKIRSTKLEDSAMYFCASSGVGWGLSTNEKLFFGSGTQLSVL.

The V and J genes are TRBV9 and TRBJ2-7; D is perhaps TRBD1 (6 bases). Germline CDR1 SGDLS, CDR2 YYNGEE. This CDR3 spans 15 amino acids. V lost 0 bases, J lost 2 bases, and 12 bases lay in between. The CDR3 DNA sequence: TGTGCCAGCAGCGTAGAAGGGACACCAACCTACGAGCAGTACTTC. Residues: CASSVEGTPTYEQYF.

V usage is TRBV9 and J usage is TRBJ2-7, with TRBD2 identical over 13 bases. The germline CDR1 and CDR2 sequences are SGDLS and YYNGEE. V dropped 4 bases and J dropped 4; count of bases not matched to a gene: 5. The CDR3 is 15 amino acids. The CDR3, as DNA: TGTGCCAGCAGCCGGGGGACTAGCGGGGTATACGAGCAGTACTTC. Translated: CASSRGTSGVYEQYF.

CDR3 sequence reads: CASSPGTGVFYEQYF. The DNA for the CDR3 is TGTGCCAGCAGCCCCGGGACAGGGGTTTTTTACGAGCAGTACTTC. This rearrangement joins TRBV5-6 to TRBJ2-7, with TRBD1 matching 10 bases. Germline trimming cut 4 bases from V and 4 bases from J; bases unmatched to any gene: 8. The CDR3 contains 15 residues. CDR1 is SGHDT, CDR2 YYEEEE, per germline.

The chain links TRBV4-1 to TRBJ2-7, with TRBD2 as a possible D gene (6 bases). The germline V and J ends were trimmed by 3 bases and 2 bases, with 11 bases remaining between them. The CDR3 runs 14 residues. Germline CDR1 reads MGHRA; CDR2 reads YSYEKL. The CDR3 loop is CASSQAGRPYEQYF. The CDR3 DNA sequence: TGCGCCAGCAGCCAGGCGGGACGGCCCTACGAGCAGTACTTC.

The chain links TRBV11-2 to TRBJ1-6; 7 nucleotides line up with TRBD1. Trimming took 1 base from V and 11 from J; bases not matched to a gene: 17. Germline V gives CDR1 SGHAT, CDR2 FQNNGV. The CDR3 has 18 amino acids. The CDR3 spells CASSLGAITGERAAPLHF. The CDR3 bases are TGTGCCAGCAGCTTAGGGGCCATTACAGGGGAGAGGGCTGCACCCCTCCACTTT.

The chain has TRBV7-3 and TRBJ2-2, with TRBD1 identical over 7 bases. This CDR3 comprises 14 residues. Trimming took 5 bases from V and 4 from J; bases not matched to a gene: 4. The germline V gene encodes CDR1 SGHTA and CDR2 FQGTGA. The CDR3 protein is CASSPGTATGELFF. CDR3 nucleotides: TGTGCCAGCAGCCCTGGGACAGCCACCGGGGAGCTGTTTTTT. Looking up the rest from reference TRBV7-3 and TRBJ2-2 gives the full variable domain: GAGVSQTPSNKVTEKGKYVELRCDPISGHTALYWYRQSLGQGPEFLIYFQGTGAADDSGLPNDRFFAVRPEGSVSTLKIQRTERGDSAVYLCASSPGTATGELFFGEGSRLTVL.

The chain carries TRBV11-2 and TRBJ2-5, with 8 bases that match TRBD2. Germline CDR1 and CDR2: SGHAT and FQNNGV. V shed 1 base and J 4 bases; nucleotides not matched to a gene: 8. The CDR3 extends over 16 amino acids. CDR3 bases: TGTGCCAGCAGCTTAGTGGGCGGGGGGCCAGGAGAGACCCAGTACTTC. It encodes CASSLVGGGPGETQYF.

The V call is TRBV10-3, the J call TRBJ1-5, with a weak D call TRBD1 (5 bases). Trimming pared 10 bases from V and 6 bases from J, leaving 22 bases between. This CDR3 is built from 15 residues. Germline V lookup: CDR1 ENHRY, CDR2 SYGVKD. The CDR3 sequence: CATAQEQVFGQPQHF. The DNA of the CDR3 is TGTGCCACGGCTCAGGAACAGGTTTTCGGTCAGCCCCAGCATTTT.

V usage is TRBV28 and J usage is TRBJ1-6, with a weak D call TRBD1 (5 bases). Trimming took off 6 bases at V and 0 bases at J, with 9 bases between the two ends. From germline, CDR1 is MDHEN and CDR2 SYDVKM. This CDR3 is 15 amino acids long. The CDR3 nucleotides read TGTGCCAGCAGCGTGGGGGGCTCCTATAATTCACCCCTCCACTTT. It is translated as CASSVGGSYNSPLHF.

The chain joins TRBV28 to TRBJ1-4; 8 bases agree with TRBD1. This CDR3 comprises 15 residues. In germline, CDR1 is MDHEN, CDR2 SYDVKM. Germline trimming cut 6 bases from V and 5 bases from J; bases unmatched to any gene: 8. The CDR3 protein is CASRSPDRANEKLFF. The CDR3, as DNA: TGTGCCAGCAGGTCCCCGGACAGGGCGAATGAAAAACTGTTTTTT.

The J gene is TRBJ2-7, the V gene TRBV6-1, with TRBD1 matching 10 bases. Germline CDR1 MNHNS, CDR2 SASEGT. The CDR3 runs to 15 residues. V dropped 2 bases and J dropped 6; count of bases not matched to a gene: 7. The CDR3 here is CASSESGWTGGEQYF. In DNA form, the CDR3 reads TGTGCCAGCAGTGAAAGTGGGTGGACAGGGGGCGAGCAGTACTTC.

V is TRBV29-1 and J is TRBJ1-2; the D gene is possibly TRBD1 (5 bases). The length of the CDR3 is 12 residues. Germline V gene sequence: CDR1 SQVTM, CDR2 ANQGSEA. Trimming cost V 3 bases and J 5 bases, with 10 bases left between them. The CDR3 DNA reads TGCAGCGTTGACCAGGGTGAATATGGCTACACCTTC. The encoded protein is CSVDQGEYGYTF.

The chain carries TRBV9 and TRBJ1-1, with TRBD1 matching over 8 bases. CDR1 and CDR2 from the germline V gene are SGDLS and YYNGEE. Germline trimming cut 3 bases from V and 3 bases from J; bases unmatched to any gene: 10. The CDR3 is 16 residues long. The CDR3 nucleotides are TGTGCCAGCAGCGGGTCAGGGGGCGTAGGAGACACTGAAGCTTTCTTT. Translating gives CASSGSGGVGDTEAFF.

This chain links TRBV25-1 with TRBJ2-3; TRBD2 matches 8 bases. Losses at the gene ends were 4 bases for V and 4 bases for J; bases not matched to a gene: 10. From germline, CDR1 is MGHDK and CDR2 SYGVNS. CDR3 length: 16 amino acids. The CDR3: CASSARLALRADTQYF. The CDR3 bases are TGTGCCAGCAGTGCTCGACTAGCGCTACGCGCAGATACGCAGTATTTT. Variable domain in full (rest from reference TRBV25-1 and TRBJ2-3): EADIYQTPRYLVIGTGKKITLECSQTMGHDKMYWYQQDPGMELHLIHYSYGVNSTEKGDLSSESTVSRIRTEHFPLTLESARPSHTSQYLCASSARLALRADTQYFGPGTRLTVL.

The chain joins TRBV7-9 to TRBJ2-6; possible D gene TRBD1, 6 bases. The CDR3 sequence is 17 residues long. V lost 8 bases, J lost 0 bases, and 17 bases lay in between. Germline CDR1 SEHNR, CDR2 FQNEAQ (reference sequence). The CDR3 spells CASPNHRVISGANVLTF. CDR3 DNA sequence: TGTGCCAGCCCTAACCACAGGGTAATCTCTGGGGCCAACGTCCTGACTTTC.

This CDR3 reads CASSLTGDSGNTIYF. CDR3 bases: TGCGCCAGCAGCTTGACAGGAGACTCTGGAAACACCATATATTTT. The chain employs TRBV5-1 and TRBJ1-3, with TRBD1 as a possible D gene (5 bases). This CDR3 is built from 15 residues. Germline CDR1 is SGHRS and CDR2 is YFSETQ. V lost 1 base and J 0 bases, leaving 8 bases between the germline ends.